Sequencing of this T cell receptor (beta chain) was carried out in a study of T cell responses to AZD1222 COVID-19 vaccine. General study points: Unmutated regions of variants are reportedly targeted by nearly half of spike-specific TCRs. Recipients of two AZD1222 doses showed rising Spike-specific TCR breadth and depth.

The protocol was immunoSEQ multiplex PCR, while the TCRdb copy is restricted to in-frame clones and leaves out a portion. Of roughly 70,000 clones in the sample, approximately 85% were seen once. Trimming removed 2 bases from V and 16 bases from J; junction bases left unmatched: 6. CDR3 length: 13 residues. Comments on this clone: Antigen unknown.

The receptor comes from an adult in good health. The chain couples TRBV12-3 or TRBV12-4 to TRBJ1-5; 12 bases match TRBD1. Specimen: peripheral blood, collected on day 0 of AZD1222 vaccination. CDR3 nucleotides: TGTGCCAGCAGTTTATGGGGGACAGGGGGCCGACATTTT. It encodes CASSLWGTGGRHF.